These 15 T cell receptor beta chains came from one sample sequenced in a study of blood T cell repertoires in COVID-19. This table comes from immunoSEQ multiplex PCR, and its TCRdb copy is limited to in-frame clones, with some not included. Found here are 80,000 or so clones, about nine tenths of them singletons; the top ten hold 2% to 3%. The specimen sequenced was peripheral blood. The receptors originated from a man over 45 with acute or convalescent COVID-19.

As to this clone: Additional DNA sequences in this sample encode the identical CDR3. The CDR3 region has the DNA TGTGCCAGCAGCCTCCGTACTGAAGCTTTCTTT. Translating gives CASSLRTEAFF. V and J are TRBV11-2 and TRBJ1-1, with unresolved D. In germline, CDR1 is SGHAT, CDR2 FQNNGV. The CDR3 extends over 11 amino acids. The V end lost 5 bases, the J end lost 5 bases, and 6 bases lay between the germline ends.

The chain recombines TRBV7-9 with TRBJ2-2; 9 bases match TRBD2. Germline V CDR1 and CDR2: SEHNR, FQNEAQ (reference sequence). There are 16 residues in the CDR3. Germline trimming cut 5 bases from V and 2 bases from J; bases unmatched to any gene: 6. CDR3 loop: CASSPALAGNTGELFF. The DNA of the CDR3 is TGTGCCAGCAGCCCGGCCCTAGCGGGAAACACCGGGGAGCTGTTTTTT.

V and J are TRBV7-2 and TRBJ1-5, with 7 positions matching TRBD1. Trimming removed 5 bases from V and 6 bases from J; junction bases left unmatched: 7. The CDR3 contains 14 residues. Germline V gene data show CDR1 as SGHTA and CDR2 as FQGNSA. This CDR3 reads CASSLDRAGQPQHF. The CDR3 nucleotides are TGTGCCAGCAGCCTCGACAGGGCCGGTCAGCCCCAGCATTTT.

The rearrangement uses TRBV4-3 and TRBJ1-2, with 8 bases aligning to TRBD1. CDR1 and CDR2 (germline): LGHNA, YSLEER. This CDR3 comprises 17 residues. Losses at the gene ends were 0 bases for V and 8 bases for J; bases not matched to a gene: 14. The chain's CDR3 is CASSQEIGRQGAPGYTF. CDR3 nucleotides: TGCGCCAGCAGCCAAGAAATAGGACGGCAGGGGGCGCCGGGCTACACCTTC.

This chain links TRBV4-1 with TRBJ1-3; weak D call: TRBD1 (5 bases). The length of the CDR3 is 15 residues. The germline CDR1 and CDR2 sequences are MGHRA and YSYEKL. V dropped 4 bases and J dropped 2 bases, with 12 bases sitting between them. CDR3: CASSRQGETGNTIYF. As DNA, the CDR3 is TGCGCCAGCAGCCGGCAGGGTGAGACTGGAAACACCATATATTTT.

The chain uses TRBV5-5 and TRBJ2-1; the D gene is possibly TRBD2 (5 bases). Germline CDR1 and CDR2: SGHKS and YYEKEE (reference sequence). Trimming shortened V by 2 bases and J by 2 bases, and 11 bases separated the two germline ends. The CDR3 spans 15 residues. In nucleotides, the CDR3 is TGTGCCAGCAGCTTTCTAGCTGGTACCTACAATGAGCAGTTCTTC. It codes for CASSFLAGTYNEQFF.

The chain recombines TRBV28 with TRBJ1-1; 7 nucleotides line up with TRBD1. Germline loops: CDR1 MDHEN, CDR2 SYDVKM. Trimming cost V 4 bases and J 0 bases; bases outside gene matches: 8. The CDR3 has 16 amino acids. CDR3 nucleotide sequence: TGTGCCAGCAGTTCGACAGGGTCAGACATGAACACTGAAGCTTTCTTT. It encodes CASSSTGSDMNTEAFF.

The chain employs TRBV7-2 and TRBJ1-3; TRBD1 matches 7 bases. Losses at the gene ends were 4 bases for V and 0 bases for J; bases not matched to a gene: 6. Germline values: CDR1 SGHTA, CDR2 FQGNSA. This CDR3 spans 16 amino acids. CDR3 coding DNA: TGTGCCAGCAGCTCTACAGGGGTTTTCTCTGGAAACACCATATATTTT. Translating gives CASSSTGVFSGNTIYF.

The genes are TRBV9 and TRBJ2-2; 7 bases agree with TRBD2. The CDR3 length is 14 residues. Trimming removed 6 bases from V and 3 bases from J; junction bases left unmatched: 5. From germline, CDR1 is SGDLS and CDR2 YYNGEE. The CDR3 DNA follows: TGTGCCAGCACGGCGGGAGTCGACACCGGGGAGCTGTTTTTT. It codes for CASTAGVDTGELFF.

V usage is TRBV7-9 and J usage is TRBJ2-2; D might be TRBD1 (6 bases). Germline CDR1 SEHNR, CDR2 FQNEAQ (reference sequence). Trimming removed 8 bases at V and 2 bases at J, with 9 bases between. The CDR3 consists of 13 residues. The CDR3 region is CASQDSNTGELFF. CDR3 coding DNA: TGTGCCAGCCAGGACAGCAACACCGGGGAGCTGTTTTTT.

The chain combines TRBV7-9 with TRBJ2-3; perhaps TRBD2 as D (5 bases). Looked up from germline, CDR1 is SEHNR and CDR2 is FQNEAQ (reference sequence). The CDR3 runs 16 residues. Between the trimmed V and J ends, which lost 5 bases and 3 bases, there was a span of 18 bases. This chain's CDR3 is CASSRPDRTGTDTQYF. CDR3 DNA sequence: TGTGCCAGCAGCCGACCCGACCGGACGGGGACAGATACGCAGTATTTT. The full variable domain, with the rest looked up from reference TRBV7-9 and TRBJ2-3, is DTGVSQNPRHKITKRGQNVTFRCDPISEHNRLYWYRQTLGQGPEFLTYFQNEAQLEKSRLLSDRFSAERPKGSFSTLEIQRTEQGDSAMYLCASSRPDRTGTDTQYFGPGTRLTVL.

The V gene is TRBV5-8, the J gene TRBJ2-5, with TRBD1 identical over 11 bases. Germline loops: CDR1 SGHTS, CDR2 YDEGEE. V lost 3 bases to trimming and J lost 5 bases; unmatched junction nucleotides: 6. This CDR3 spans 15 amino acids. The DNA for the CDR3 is TGTGCCAGCAGCTCGGGACAGGGGGATGGGGAGACCCAGTACTTC. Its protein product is CASSSGQGDGETQYF.

CDR3: CASSQEIGGPYNEQFF. The CDR3 DNA is TGCGCCAGCAGCCAAGAAATAGGGGGTCCCTACAATGAGCAGTTCTTC. The chain has TRBV4-3 and TRBJ2-1, with a possible D match to TRBD1 (6 bases). This CDR3 spans 16 amino acids. V lost 0 bases to trimming and J lost 2 bases, with 11 bases between them. The germline gives CDR1 LGHNA, CDR2 YSLEER.

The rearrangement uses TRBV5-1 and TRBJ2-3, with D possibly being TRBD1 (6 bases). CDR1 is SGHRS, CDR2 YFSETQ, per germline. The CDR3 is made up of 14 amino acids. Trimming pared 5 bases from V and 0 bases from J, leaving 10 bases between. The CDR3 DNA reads TGCGCCAGCAGGGACAGTTCTAGCACAGATACGCAGTATTTT. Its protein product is CASRDSSSTDTQYF. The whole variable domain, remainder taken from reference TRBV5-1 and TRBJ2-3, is KAGVTQTPRYLIKTRGQQVTLSCSPISGHRSVSWYQQTPGQGLQFLFEYFSETQRNKGNFPGRFSGRQFSNSRSEMNVSTLELGDSALYLCASRDSSSTDTQYFGPGTRLTVL.

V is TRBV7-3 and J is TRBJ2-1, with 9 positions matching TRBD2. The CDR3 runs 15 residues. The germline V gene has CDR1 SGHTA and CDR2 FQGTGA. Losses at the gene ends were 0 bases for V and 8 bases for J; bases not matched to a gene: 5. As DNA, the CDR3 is TGTGCCAGCAGCTTAACTAGCGGGAGAGTCGATGAGCAGTTCTTC. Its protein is CASSLTSGRVDEQFF.